Listed here are 9 T cell receptor beta chains from one sample, sequenced in a study of T cells in Graves' hyperthyroidism and ophthalmopathy. RNA transcripts provided the source from which TCR beta CDR3 regions were amplified. HTBI primers were employed in a first-round RT-PCR of the TCR CDR3. TCRdb passed the multiplex PCR reads through MiXCR, listing each CDR3 protein once. The sample holds 450,000 to 550,000 distinct CDR3 sequences, roughly 25% seen once. Sequenced sample: blood. The receptor set was obtained from a woman aged 30 to 39 with Graves' ophthalmopathy.

The rearrangement joins TRBV19 to TRBJ1-5; D call uncertain. The CDR3 length is 15 residues. Germline CDR1 and CDR2: LNHDA and SQIVND (reference sequence). Trimming took off 4 bases at V and 5 bases at J, with 15 bases between the two ends. The CDR3 sequence: CASSTSTLFDQPQHF. CDR3 nucleotide sequence: TGTGCCAGTAGTACCTCGACCCTGTTCGATCAGCCCCAGCATTTT.

This clonotype was recorded many times. V is TRBV11-2 and J is TRBJ1-4; D uncertain. Trimming shortened V by 5 bases and J by 11 bases, and 18 bases separated the two germline ends. Germline V gene lookup returns CDR1 SGHAT and CDR2 FQNNGV. The CDR3 has 14 residues. CDR3 nucleotides: TGTGCCAGCAGCCATCCGGGATACACCTTGAAACTGTTTTTT. Translating gives CASSHPGYTLKLFF.

In this sample, this clonotype turned up a few times. V gene TRBV6-2 or TRBV6-3 combines with J gene TRBJ1-5; TRBD1 might be the D (5 bases). V lost 2 bases, J lost 3 bases, and 17 bases lay in between. CDR1 and CDR2 from the germline V gene are MNHEY and SVGEGT. This CDR3 is 17 amino acids long. CDR3 amino acids: CASSYRGRIKDNQPQHF. DNA for the CDR3: TGTGCCAGCAGTTACCGGGGACGGATCAAGGACAATCAGCCCCAGCATTTT.

This clonotype was recorded at least ten times. The chain carries TRBV27 and TRBJ1-5; D is perhaps TRBD1 (6 bases). The ends were cut back, 8 bases at V and 5 bases at J, with 13 bases in the middle. Germline lookup yields CDR1 MNHEY and CDR2 SMNVEV (reference sequence). The CDR3 has 13 amino acids. CDR3 region: CASGDQGYQPQHF. In DNA, the CDR3 is TGTGCCAGCGGGGATCAGGGGTATCAGCCCCAGCATTTT.

This clonotype was observed a handful of times. This rearrangement joins TRBV18 to TRBJ1-1; D is possibly TRBD1 (6 bases). Germline V lookup: CDR1 KGHSH, CDR2 LQKENI. The CDR3 contains 14 residues. V lost 4 bases, J lost 5 bases, and 14 bases lay in between. CDR3 protein: CASSQGRDTTEAFF. The CDR3 nucleotides read TGTGCCAGCTCACAGGGGCGGGACACTACTGAAGCTTTCTTT.

This chain joins TRBV20-1 and TRBJ2-2; D gene ambiguous. Per the germline V gene, CDR1 is DFQATT and CDR2 is SNEGSKA (reference sequence). V was clipped by 6 bases and J by 0 bases, with 8 bases between them. This CDR3 region has 13 residues. CDR3 loop: CSARTTNTGELFF. For the CDR3, the DNA is TGCAGTGCCCGAACTACGAACACCGGGGAGCTGTTTTTT.

This clonotype was picked up a small number of times. J is TRBJ1-1 and V is TRBV6-1, with D tentatively TRBD1 (5 bases). The CDR3 runs to 14 residues. Deletions cut 2 bases from V and 3 bases from J, with 10 bases between. Germline V gene data show CDR1 as MNHNS and CDR2 as SASEGT. The CDR3: CASSESAGYTEAFF. In DNA form, the CDR3 reads TGTGCCAGCAGTGAATCTGCAGGGTACACTGAAGCTTTCTTT.

This clonotype occurred a few times. The CDR3 DNA sequence: TGTGCCAGCAGCTCCTGGGACATCGGATTTTATGGCTACACCTTC. It is translated as CASSSWDIGFYGYTF. The rearrangement joins TRBV7-2 to TRBJ1-2; D is possibly TRBD1 (6 bases). V was clipped by 4 bases and J by 5 bases, with 17 bases between them. This CDR3 contains 15 residues. CDR1 is SGHTA and CDR2 is FQGNSA in the germline V gene.

Regarding this clonotype: A much larger clone lies one base from this, so it may be a read error. V and J are TRBV5-1 and TRBJ1-1, with unresolved D. Trimming took off 5 bases at V and 6 bases at J, with 17 bases between the two ends. The CDR3 spans 14 residues. Germline V gives CDR1 SGHRS, CDR2 YFSETQ. CDR3 sequence: CASRSVGSKAEAFF. The CDR3 nucleotides are TGCGCCAGCAGGTCAGTCGGGAGTAAGGCTGAAGCTTTCTTT.